This TCR beta chain was documented in a study of early stage breast cancer tumors (dated by TCRdb to the late 2010s). With respect to the entire study: Of the roughly 15 invasive breast tumors, 12 to 13 were found to be estrogen receptor-positive, progesterone receptor-positive and HER2-negative. A total of 2,651,842 templates, representing approximately 1,100,000 unique clonotypes, were detected across all samples. On average, each sample had 8 to 10-fold read coverage. About 70% of the 12 ER+/PR+/HER2- tumors were invasive ductal carcinomas, while the other four were invasive lobular carcinomas. What the work shows at the level of the full study, not this receptor alone: Enriched TCRB sequences shared across patients were mostly commonly generated sequences, unlikely to play an important role in the tumor microenvironment. Compared with adjacent normal breast tissue, tumors had about 2.5-fold higher T cell density and higher clonality. Greater similarity was observed between blood and normal breast repertoires than between blood and tumor repertoires, and tumor was distinguished from normal in about 85% of the 16 patients when each tissue was compared with blood. Because the cohort was small, analysis by tumor subtype was not possible. Chain pairing and functional markers such as CD4, CD8 and FOXP3 were missed by bulk genomic DNA sequencing of unsorted cells.

The study profiled bulk TCR beta-chain repertoires in matched peripheral blood, tumor and adjacent normal breast tissue taken from approximately 15 patients with early-stage breast cancer. Before surgery, whole blood (about 5-10 mL) was collected into EDTA tubes and processed within 2 hours. Ficoll-Paque centrifugation in SepMate-50 tubes was used to isolate peripheral blood mononuclear cells. PBMCs were cryopreserved in aliquots of about 2 to 4.5 million cells in 90% FBS with around 10% DMSO and kept in liquid nitrogen. Genomic DNA was extracted with the Qiagen AllPrep DNA/RNA Mini kit. Including cysteine and phenylalanine, the CDR3 has 14 amino acids. Only the CDR3 part of the read is kept: 42 bases, read in frame from the first base. V and J lose 0 bases and 6 bases, and a span of 9 bases separates them. The germline V gene gives CDR1 as SNHLY and CDR2 as FYNNEI. Details on this clone: It lacks a known antigen. No base-level quality is on record; no much larger clone is a single base apart.

Every sample was amplified as two independent genomic DNA replicates, using roughly 0.5 ug for blood and 1.5 ug for tumor or normal breast. Following the manufacturer's instructions, the ImmunoSeq Intro kit was used to carry out TCRB sequencing on genomic DNA. The multiplex PCR ran for 30 to 40 cycles using proprietary primers and spike-in control sequences for absolute quantification. Single-end 150-bp reads were used to sequence an 87-bp fragment covering the CDR3 and the flanking V and J genes. Seven samples, with two replicates for each sample, were multiplexed per lane of an Illumina MiSeq using version 3.0 chemistry. Concerning the study's data processing: Raw data were processed by the vendor's proprietary pipeline, with both replicates merged into one result per sample. To define clonotypes, the study grouped productive rearrangements that shared the V-gene family, CDR3 amino acid sequence and J-gene segment. Clonality was calculated as 1 minus the normalized Shannon entropy (Pielou evenness) of TCRB abundances. To estimate T cell density, the total number of templates was divided by the input cell count, which was inferred from how much DNA went in. Recon with default parameters was used to estimate total repertoire diversity and clonality. A clonotype was considered tumor-enriched if its abundance in tumor exceeded 0.1% and was at least 32-fold higher than its abundance in normal breast. This is the immuneACCESS table as TCRdb keeps it, with only in-frame sequences that have V and J called. A part of the clones is gone; compared with another copy, unresolved V genes explain less than half, and the rest is unexplained. D and trimming come from the DNA, and the V and J calls and clone size come from that table. The sample includes around 71,000 clones, with approximately 79% observed a single time. The top ten clones comprise 3.5% of the sample.

This clonotype originated in a person aged 55 to 75 with breast cancer. The chain is encoded by TRBV2 joined to TRBJ2-1; no D gene can be assigned with confidence. The sequenced sample was blood. The nucleotide sequence is given as TGTGCCAGCAGTGAAGCGCGACTGGTCAATGAGCAGTTCTTC. Its translation is CASSEARLVNEQFF.